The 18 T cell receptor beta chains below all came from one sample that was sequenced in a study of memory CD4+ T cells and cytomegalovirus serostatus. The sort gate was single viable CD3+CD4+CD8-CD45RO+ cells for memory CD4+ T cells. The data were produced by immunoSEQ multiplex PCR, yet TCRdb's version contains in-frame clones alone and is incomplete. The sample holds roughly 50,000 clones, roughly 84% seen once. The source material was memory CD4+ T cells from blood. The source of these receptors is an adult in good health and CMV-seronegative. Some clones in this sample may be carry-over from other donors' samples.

The CDR3 is CAWSIGQGANGYTF. The CDR3 DNA sequence: TGTGCCTGGAGCATCGGACAGGGGGCGAACGGCTACACCTTC. V and J are TRBV30 and TRBJ1-2, with 11 bases matching TRBD1. With 3 bases clipped from V and 8 bases from J, the junction kept 8 bases outside the gene matches. The CDR3 loop spans 14 amino acids. The germline gives CDR1 GTSNPN, CDR2 SVGIG (reference sequence). Together with reference TRBV30 and TRBJ1-2, the CDR3 gives the full variable domain: SQTIHQWPATLVQPVGSPLSLECTVEGTSNPNLYWYRQAAGRGLQLLFYSVGIGQISSEVPQNLSASRPQDRQFILSSKKLLLSDSGFYLCAWSIGQGANGYTFGSGTRLTVV.

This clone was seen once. This CDR3 reads CASSTSGFQETQYF. CDR3 nucleotide sequence: TGTGCCAGCAGCACCAGCGGGTTTCAAGAGACCCAGTACTTC. The J gene is TRBJ2-5, the V gene TRBV9; possibly TRBD2 for D (6 bases). V lost 4 bases and J lost 2, with 12 bases in between. The CDR3 covers 14 residues. Germline-derived CDR1 and CDR2 are SGDLS and YYNGEE.

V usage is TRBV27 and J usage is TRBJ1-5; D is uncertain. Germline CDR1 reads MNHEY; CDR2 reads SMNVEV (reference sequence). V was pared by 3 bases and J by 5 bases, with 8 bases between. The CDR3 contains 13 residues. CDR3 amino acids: CASSFSVDQPQHF. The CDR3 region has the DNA TGTGCCAGCAGTTTTTCGGTAGATCAGCCCCAGCATTTT.

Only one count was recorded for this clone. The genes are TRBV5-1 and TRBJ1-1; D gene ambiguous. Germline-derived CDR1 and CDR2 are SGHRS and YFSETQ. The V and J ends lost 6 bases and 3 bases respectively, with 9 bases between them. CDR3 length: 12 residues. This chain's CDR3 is CASNTGYTEAFF. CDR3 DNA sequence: TGCGCCAGCAATACTGGGTACACTGAAGCTTTCTTT. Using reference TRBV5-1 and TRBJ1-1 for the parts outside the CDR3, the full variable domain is KAGVTQTPRYLIKTRGQQVTLSCSPISGHRSVSWYQQTPGQGLQFLFEYFSETQRNKGNFPGRFSGRQFSNSRSEMNVSTLELGDSALYLCASNTGYTEAFFGQGTRLTVV.

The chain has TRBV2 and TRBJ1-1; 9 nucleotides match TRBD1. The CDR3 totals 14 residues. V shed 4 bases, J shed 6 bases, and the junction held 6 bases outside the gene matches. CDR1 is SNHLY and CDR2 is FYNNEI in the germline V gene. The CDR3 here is CASSGGTGRAEAFF. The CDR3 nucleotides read TGTGCCAGCAGTGGGGGGACAGGGAGGGCTGAAGCTTTCTTT.

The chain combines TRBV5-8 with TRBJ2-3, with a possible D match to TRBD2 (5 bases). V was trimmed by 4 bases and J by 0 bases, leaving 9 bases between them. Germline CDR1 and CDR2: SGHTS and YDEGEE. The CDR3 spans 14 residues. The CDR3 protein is CASSNSGSTDTQYF. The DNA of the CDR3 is TGTGCCAGCAGCAACAGCGGAAGCACAGATACGCAGTATTTT.

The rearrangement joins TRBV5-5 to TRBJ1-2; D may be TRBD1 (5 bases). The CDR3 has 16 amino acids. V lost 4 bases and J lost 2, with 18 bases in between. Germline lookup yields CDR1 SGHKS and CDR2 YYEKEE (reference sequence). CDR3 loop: CASSPLVQVGNYGYTF. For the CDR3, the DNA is TGTGCCAGCAGCCCTTTGGTACAGGTGGGGAACTATGGCTACACCTTC.

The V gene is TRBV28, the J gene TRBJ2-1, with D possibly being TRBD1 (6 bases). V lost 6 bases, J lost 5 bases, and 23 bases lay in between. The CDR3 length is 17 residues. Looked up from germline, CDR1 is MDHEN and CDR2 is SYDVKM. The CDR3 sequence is CASRPRGWAATDNEQFF. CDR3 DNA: TGTGCCAGCAGGCCCAGGGGCTGGGCCGCGACTGACAATGAGCAGTTCTTC.

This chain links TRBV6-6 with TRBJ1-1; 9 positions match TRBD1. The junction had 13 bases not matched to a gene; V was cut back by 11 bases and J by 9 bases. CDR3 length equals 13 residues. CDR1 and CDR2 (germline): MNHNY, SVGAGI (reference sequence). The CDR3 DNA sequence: TGTGCCTCCCTACGGGGACAGGGAGGACAAGCTTTCTTT. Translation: CASLRGQGGQAFF.

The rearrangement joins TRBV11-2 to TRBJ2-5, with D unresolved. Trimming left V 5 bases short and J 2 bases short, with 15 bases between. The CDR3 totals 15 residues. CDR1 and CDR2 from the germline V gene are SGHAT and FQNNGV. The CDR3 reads CASSTRRTIQETQYF. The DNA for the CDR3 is TGTGCCAGCAGCACGAGGCGGACGATTCAAGAGACCCAGTACTTC.

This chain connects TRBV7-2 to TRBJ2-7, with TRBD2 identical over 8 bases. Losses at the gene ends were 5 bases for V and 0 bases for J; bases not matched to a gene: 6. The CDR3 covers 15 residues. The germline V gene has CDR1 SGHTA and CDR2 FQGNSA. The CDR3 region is CASSAVAGSSYEQYF. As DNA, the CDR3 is TGTGCCAGCAGCGCCGTAGCGGGGTCCTCCTACGAGCAGTACTTC.

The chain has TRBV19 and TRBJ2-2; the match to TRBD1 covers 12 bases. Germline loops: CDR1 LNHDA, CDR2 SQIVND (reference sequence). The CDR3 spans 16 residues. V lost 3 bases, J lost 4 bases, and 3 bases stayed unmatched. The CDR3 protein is CASSMGQGAGTGELFF. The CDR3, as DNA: TGTGCCAGTAGTATGGGACAGGGGGCGGGCACCGGGGAGCTGTTTTTT.

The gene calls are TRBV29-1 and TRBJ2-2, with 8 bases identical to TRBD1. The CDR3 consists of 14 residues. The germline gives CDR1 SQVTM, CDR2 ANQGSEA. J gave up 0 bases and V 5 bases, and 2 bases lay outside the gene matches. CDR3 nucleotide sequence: TGCAGCGTTCGGACAGGGACGAACACCGGGGAGCTGTTTTTT. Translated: CSVRTGTNTGELFF.

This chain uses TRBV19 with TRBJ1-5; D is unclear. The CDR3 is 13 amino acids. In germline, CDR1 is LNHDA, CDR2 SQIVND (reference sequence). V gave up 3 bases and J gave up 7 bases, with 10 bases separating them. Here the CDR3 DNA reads TGTGCCAGTAGTATTGGAGTGCTACAGCCCCAGCATTTT. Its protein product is CASSIGVLQPQHF.

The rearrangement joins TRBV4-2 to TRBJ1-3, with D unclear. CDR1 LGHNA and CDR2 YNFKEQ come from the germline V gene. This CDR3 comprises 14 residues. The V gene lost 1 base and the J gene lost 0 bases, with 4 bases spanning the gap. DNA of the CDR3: TGTGCCAGCAGCCAAGCTGACTCTGGAAACACCATATATTTT. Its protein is CASSQADSGNTIYF.

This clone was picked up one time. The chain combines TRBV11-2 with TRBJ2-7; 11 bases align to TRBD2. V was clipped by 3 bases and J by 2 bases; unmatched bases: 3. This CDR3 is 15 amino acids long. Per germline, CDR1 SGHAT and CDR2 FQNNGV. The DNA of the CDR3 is TGTGCCAGCAGCTTCGGGACTAGCGGTCCCTACGAGCAGTACTTC. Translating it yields CASSFGTSGPYEQYF. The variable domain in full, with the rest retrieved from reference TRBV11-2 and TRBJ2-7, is EAGVAQSPRYKIIEKRQSVAFWCNPISGHATLYWYQQILGQGPKLLIQFQNNGVVDDSQLPKDRFSAERLKGVDSTLKIQPAKLEDSAVYLCASSFGTSGPYEQYFGPGTRLTVT.

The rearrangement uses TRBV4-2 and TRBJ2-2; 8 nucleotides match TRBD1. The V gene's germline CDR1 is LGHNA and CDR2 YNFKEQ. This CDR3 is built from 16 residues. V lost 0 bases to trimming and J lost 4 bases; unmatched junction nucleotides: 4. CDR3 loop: CASSQDRQGATGELFF. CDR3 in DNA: TGTGCCAGCAGCCAAGATAGGCAGGGGGCCACCGGGGAGCTGTTTTTT.

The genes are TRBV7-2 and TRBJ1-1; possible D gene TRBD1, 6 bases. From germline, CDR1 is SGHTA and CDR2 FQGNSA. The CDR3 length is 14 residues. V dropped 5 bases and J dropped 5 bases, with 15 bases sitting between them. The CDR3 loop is CASSPQGRLTEAFF. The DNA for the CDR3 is TGTGCCAGCAGCCCCCAGGGGCGCTTGACTGAAGCTTTCTTT.